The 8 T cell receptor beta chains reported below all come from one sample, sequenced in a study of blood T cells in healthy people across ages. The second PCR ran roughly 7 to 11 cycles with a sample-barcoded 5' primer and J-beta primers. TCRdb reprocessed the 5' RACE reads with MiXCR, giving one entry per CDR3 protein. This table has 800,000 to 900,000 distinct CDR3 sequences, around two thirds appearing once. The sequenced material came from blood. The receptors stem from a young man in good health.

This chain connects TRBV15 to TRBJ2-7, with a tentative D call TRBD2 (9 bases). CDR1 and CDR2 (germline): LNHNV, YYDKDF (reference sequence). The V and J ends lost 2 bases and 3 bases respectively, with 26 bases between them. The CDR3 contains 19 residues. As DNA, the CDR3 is TGTGCCACCAGCAGATTGCAGGACAGGGAAACTAGCGGGTACTACGAGCAGTACTTC. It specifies CATSRLQDRETSGYYEQYF.

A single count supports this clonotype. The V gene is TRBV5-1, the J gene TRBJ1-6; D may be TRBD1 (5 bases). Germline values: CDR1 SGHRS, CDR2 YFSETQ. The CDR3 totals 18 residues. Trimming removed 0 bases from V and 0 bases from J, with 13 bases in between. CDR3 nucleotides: TGCGCCAGCAGCTTGGGGGACGCCATAAGCTCCTATAATTCACCCCTCCACTTT. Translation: CASSLGDAISSYNSPLHF.

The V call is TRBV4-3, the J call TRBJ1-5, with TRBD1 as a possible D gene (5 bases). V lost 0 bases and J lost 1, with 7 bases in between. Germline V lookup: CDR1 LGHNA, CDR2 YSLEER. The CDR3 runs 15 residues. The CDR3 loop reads CASSQDEGSNQPQHF. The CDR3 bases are TGCGCCAGCAGCCAAGATGAGGGGAGCAATCAGCCCCAGCATTTT.

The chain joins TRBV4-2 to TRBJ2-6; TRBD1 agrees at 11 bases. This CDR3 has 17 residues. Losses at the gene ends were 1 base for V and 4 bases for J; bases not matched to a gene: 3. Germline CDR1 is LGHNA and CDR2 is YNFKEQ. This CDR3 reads CASSQGTGGAGANVLTF. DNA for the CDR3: TGTGCCAGCAGCCAAGGGACAGGGGGCGCCGGGGCCAACGTCCTGACTTTC.

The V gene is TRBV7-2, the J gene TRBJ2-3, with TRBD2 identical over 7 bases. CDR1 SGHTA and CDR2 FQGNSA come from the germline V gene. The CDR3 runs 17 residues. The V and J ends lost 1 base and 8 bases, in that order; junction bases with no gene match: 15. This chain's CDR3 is CASSLVASGFTGVTQYF. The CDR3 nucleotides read TGTGCCAGCAGCTTAGTTGCTAGCGGTTTCACCGGGGTTACGCAGTATTTT.

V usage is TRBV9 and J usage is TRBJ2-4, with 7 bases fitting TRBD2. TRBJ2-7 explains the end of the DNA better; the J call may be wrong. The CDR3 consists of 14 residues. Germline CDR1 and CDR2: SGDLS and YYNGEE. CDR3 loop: CASSVTSDSYEQYF. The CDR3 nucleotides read TGTGCCAGCAGCGTCACTAGCGACTCCTACGAGCAGTACTTC.

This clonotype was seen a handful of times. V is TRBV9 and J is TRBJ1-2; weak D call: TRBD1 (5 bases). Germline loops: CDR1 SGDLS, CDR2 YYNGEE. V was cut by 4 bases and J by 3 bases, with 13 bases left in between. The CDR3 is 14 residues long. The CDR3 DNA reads TGTGCCAGCAGCTCCCGGGACCGACACTATGGCTACACCTTC. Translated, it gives CASSSRDRHYGYTF. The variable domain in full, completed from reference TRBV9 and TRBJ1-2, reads DSGVTQTPKHLITATGQRVTLRCSPRSGDLSVYWYQQSLDQGLQFLIQYYNGEERAKGNILERFSAQQFPDLHSELNLSSLELGDSALYFCASSSRDRHYGYTFGSGTRLTVV.

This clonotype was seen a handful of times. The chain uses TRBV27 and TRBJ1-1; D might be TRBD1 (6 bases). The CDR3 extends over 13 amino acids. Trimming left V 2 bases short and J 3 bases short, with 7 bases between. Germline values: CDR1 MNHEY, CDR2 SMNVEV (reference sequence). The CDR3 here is CASSLRTDTEAFF. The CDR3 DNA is TGTGCCAGCAGTTTACGGACAGACACTGAAGCTTTCTTT.